The TCR beta chain described here comes from a study of spatial heterogeneity in lung cancer. Looking at the study overall: Beta-chain sequences consistently outnumbered alpha-chain sequences in detection. The study's findings and limits: Whereas they appeared in blood less at follow-up, ubiquitous expanded tumor TCRs appeared there more at resection.

Germline V lookup: CDR1 MNHNS, CDR2 SASEGT. The CDR3 spans 11 amino acids, including both terminal residues. Every cDNA TCR molecule received its own unique molecular identifier. TCRdb ran MiXCR on the 5' RACE reads and lists one entry per CDR3 protein. This table holds 3,700 or so distinct CDR3 sequences, 40% to 65% found once. Time point given: sample taken at primary tumor resection. Whole RNA, which was extracted from tumor, nontumor lung tissue or frozen PBMC, was sequenced without any cell sorting. The donors were approximately 65 patients with non-small cell lung cancer that was early-stage and untreated. About this clonotype itself: Its specificity is unknown. A read error is likely, as this CDR3 ends without the conserved phenylalanine or tryptophan. No DNA is shown, since the ends of the CDR3 on it are uncertain; the CDR3 is the one TCRdb lists. A library prepared for alpha chains yielded this beta chain as an off-target read; its size is of little meaning.

The input for sequencing was PBMCs, taken at surgery. The chain combines TRBV6-1 with TRBJ2-7; the D segment call TRBD1 is taken from the table without a DNA check. The TCR was taken from a female donor with early-stage non-small cell lung cancer. CDR3 loop: CASSARDRAWD.